Listed below are T cell receptor beta chains from one sample, sequenced in a study of PD-1 blockade in classical Hodgkin lymphoma. Method: immunoSEQ multiplex PCR; TCRdb's copy keeps in-frame clones and lacks some. The sample consists of around 7,300 clones, around 88% of them appearing once. The material sequenced was peripheral blood mononuclear cells (PBMCs), taken before the fourth cycle of nivolumab. These receptors were obtained from a human donor with classical Hodgkin lymphoma. Both conserved end residues are part of each CDR3. The order of the fields is D gene, J gene, V gene, clone size, CDR3 protein, CDR3 DNA. D genes are given only for firm matches. The size entry is marked missing in some rows and otherwise reads once, few, many or a size class.

- | TRBJ1-3 | TRBV2 | - | CASGAGGSGNTIYF | TGTGCCAGCGGGGCGGGGGGCTCTGGAAACACCATATATTTT
- | TRBJ2-3 | TRBV5-8 | - | CASSRGSQGTDTQYF | TGTGCCAGCAGCCGGGGGTCTCAAGGCACAGATACGCAGTATTTT
TRBD1 | TRBJ1-5 | TRBV4-1 | few | CASSPSSGQHSNQPQHF | TGCGCCAGCAGCCCCTCCTCGGGACAGCATAGCAATCAGCCCCAGCATTTT
- | TRBJ1-2 | TRBV7-8 | - | CASSLGGPRDSYTF | TGTGCCAGCAGCCTAGGGGGACCAAGGGATAGCTACACCTTC
- | TRBJ1-2 | TRBV5-4 | - | CAGGGAINYGYTF | TGTGCGGGAGGGGGGGCGATAAACTATGGCTACACCTTC
- | TRBJ1-1 | TRBV2 | - | CASLEGGAGEAFF | TGTGCCAGCCTAGAGGGGGGGGCAGGGGAAGCTTTCTTT
- | TRBJ1-5 | TRBV19 | - | CASSSTRVSRNQPQHF | TGTGCCAGTAGTTCGACCAGGGTCAGTCGCAATCAGCCCCAGCATTTT
- | TRBJ1-1 | TRBV18 | few | CASSPGLLARTEAFF | TGTGCCAGCTCACCAGGACTCCTTGCGCGCACTGAAGCTTTCTTT
TRBD2 | TRBJ2-3 | TRBV7-3 | - | CASSLASGNTDTQYF | TGTGCCAGCAGCTTGGCTAGCGGTAACACAGATACGCAGTATTTT
- | TRBJ1-1 | TRBV6-5 | - | CASKAGAMNTEAFF | TGTGCCAGCAAAGCCGGGGCCATGAACACTGAAGCTTTCTTT
- | TRBJ2-3 | TRBV9 | - | CASSSPRDRTDTQYF | TGTGCCAGCAGTTCCCCTCGAGACCGCACAGATACGCAGTATTTT
TRBD1 | TRBJ1-1 | TRBV27 | - | CASSLSPPGTGETEAFF | TGTGCCAGCAGTTTATCCCCTCCCGGGACAGGGGAGACTGAAGCTTTCTTT
- | TRBJ2-6 | TRBV25-1 | - | CASSGYRVSGANVLTF | TGTGCCAGCAGTGGGTACAGGGTCTCTGGGGCCAACGTCCTGACTTTC
- | TRBJ2-2 | TRBV10-1 | few | CASSEGSTGELFF | TGCGCCAGCAGTGAGGGCAGCACCGGGGAGCTGTTTTTT
- | TRBJ2-2 | TRBV19 | - | CATLPPGPMNTGELFF | TGTGCCACCCTCCCCCCGGGACCTATGAACACCGGGGAGCTGTTTTTT
- | TRBJ2-5 | TRBV11-2 | once | CASSLSTQETQYF | TGTGCCAGCAGCTTGTCAACACAAGAGACCCAGTACTTC
TRBD1 | TRBJ1-1 | TRBV30 | - | CAWSKQGAAWDTEAFF | TGTGCCTGGAGTAAACAGGGGGCGGCTTGGGACACTGAAGCTTTCTTT
- | TRBJ2-3 | TRBV19 | - | CATAGRLPRGTDTQYF | TGTGCCACCGCGGGACGCCTACCGAGGGGCACAGATACGCAGTATTTT
- | TRBJ1-3 | TRBV7-9 | - | CASRHGPNGNTIYF | TGTGCCAGCAGACATGGACCAAACGGAAACACCATATATTTT
TRBD1 | TRBJ2-5 | TRBV27 | - | CASSYHRDSQETQYF | TGTGCCAGCAGCTACCACCGGGACAGTCAAGAGACCCAGTACTTC
- | TRBJ1-5 | TRBV2 | - | CASRDGDSAVQPQHF | TGTGCCAGCAGGGACGGCGACTCTGCGGTTCAGCCCCAGCATTTT
TRBD1 | TRBJ1-2 | TRBV19 | few | CASSATGTGGYGYTF | TGTGCCAGTAGTGCTACCGGGACAGGGGGCTATGGCTACACCTTC
- | TRBJ2-3 | TRBV7-9 | - | CASSPYGADTQYF | TGTGCCAGCAGCCCATATGGGGCAGATACGCAGTATTTT
TRBD2 | TRBJ2-2 | TRBV7-2 | - | CASSLARLAGDHTGELFF | TGTGCCAGCAGCTTAGCGCGGCTAGCGGGGGACCACACCGGGGAGCTGTTTTTT
- | TRBJ1-5 | TRBV6-6 | - | CASSYSKRGQPQHF | TGTGCCAGCAGTTACTCGAAAAGAGGGCAGCCCCAGCATTTT
TRBD1 | TRBJ2-5 | TRBV11-3 | - | CASSLGDRGVPPRDQYF | TGTGCCAGCAGCTTAGGGGACAGGGGGGTCCCCCCGAGGGACCAGTACTTC
- | TRBJ1-1 | TRBV11-3 | - | CASSPARGAWTEAFF | TGTGCCAGCAGTCCCGCCCGCGGGGCTTGGACTGAAGCTTTCTTT
- | TRBJ2-3 | TRBV4-1 | - | CASSLLVSFTDTQYF | TGCGCCAGCAGCCTTTTAGTTAGTTTCACAGATACGCAGTATTTT
- | TRBJ2-3 | TRBV7-2 | - | CASRPDSSTQYF | TGTGCCAGCAGACCCGACTCGTCTACGCAGTATTTT
- | TRBJ1-5 | TRBV19 | - | CASSPKRGFGNQPQHF | TGTGCCAGTAGCCCCAAAAGGGGTTTTGGCAATCAGCCCCAGCATTTT
TRBD2 | TRBJ2-5 | TRBV4-1 | - | CASSQDVGGNSGIKTQYF | TGCGCCAGCAGCCAGGATGTCGGGGGGAATTCAGGGATTAAGACCCAGTACTTC
- | TRBJ1-1 | TRBV6-1 | once | CASSVVRLNTEAFF | TGTGCCAGCAGTGTAGTCAGATTGAACACTGAAGCTTTCTTT
- | TRBJ2-3 | TRBV5-6 | - | CASRSLANTDTQYF | TGTGCCAGCAGGAGTCTAGCCAACACAGATACGCAGTATTTT
- | TRBJ2-2 | TRBV10-3 | - | CAISRGANTGELFF | TGTGCCATCAGTCGCGGGGCCAACACCGGGGAGCTGTTTTTT
TRBD2 | TRBJ2-4 | TRBV18 | - | CASSLLTGLAGAPGNIQYF | TGTGCCAGCTCACTGCTTACGGGACTAGCGGGGGCGCCCGGAAACATTCAGTACTTC
- | TRBJ2-2 | TRBV7-9 | - | CASSLLRGTRVPGELFF | TGTGCCAGCAGCTTATTACGTGGGACCCGCGTCCCCGGGGAGCTGTTTTTT
- | TRBJ1-1 | TRBV11-2 | - | CASSSRPNTEAFF | TGTGCCAGCAGCTCCCGGCCGAACACTGAAGCTTTCTTT
- | TRBJ1-4 | TRBV6-1 | - | CASSAGGQEKLFF | TGTGCCAGCAGTGCCGGGGGCCAAGAAAAACTGTTTTTT
TRBD2 | TRBJ2-1 | TRBV30 | - | CAWFLAGDKYNEQFF | TGTGCCTGGTTTTTAGCGGGAGACAAATACAATGAGCAGTTCTTC
- | TRBJ1-3 | TRBV2 | - | CASSVVGNTIYF | TGTGCCAGCAGTGTTGTGGGAAACACCATATATTTT
TRBD1 | TRBJ2-2 | TRBV5-1 | - | CASSEITGGRGTGELFF | TGCGCCAGCAGCGAAATTACAGGGGGTCGGGGCACCGGGGAGCTGTTTTTT
- | TRBJ1-1 | TRBV6-1 | - | CASKEGTMNTEAFF | TGTGCCAGCAAAGAAGGGACAATGAACACTGAAGCTTTCTTT
TRBD1 | TRBJ1-2 | TRBV25-1 | - | CASSEWTGGVYGYTF | TGTGCCAGCAGTGAATGGACAGGGGGTGTCTATGGCTACACCTTC
TRBD2 | TRBJ2-1 | TRBV14 | - | CASSLLGLAGDDEQFF | TGTGCCAGCAGCCTACTCGGACTAGCGGGAGATGATGAGCAGTTCTTC
- | TRBJ1-1 | TRBV11-2 | - | CASSSGPTGLNTEAFF | TGTGCCAGCAGCTCGGGGCCCACAGGGCTGAACACTGAGGCTTTCTTT
- | TRBJ1-2 | TRBV6-6 | once | CASSYSRAVYGYTF | TGTGCCAGCAGTTACTCGAGGGCAGTCTATGGCTACACCTTC
- | TRBJ2-6 | TRBV19 | - | CASSPSGANVLTF | TGTGCCAGTAGTCCCTCTGGGGCCAACGTCCTGACTTTC
- | TRBJ1-2 | TRBV5-5 | - | CASSFQGGSRGGYTF | TGTGCCAGCAGCTTCCAGGGTGGGTCCCGGGGTGGCTACACCTTC
TRBD1 | TRBJ1-2 | TRBV6-1 | - | CASSEAGTGLPRGYTF | TGTGCCAGCAGTGAAGCGGGGACAGGCCTTCCGCGAGGCTACACCTTC
- | TRBJ1-2 | TRBV5-1 | - | CASSVTRGESNYGYTF | TGCGCCAGCAGCGTTACGAGGGGGGAAAGCAACTATGGCTACACCTTC